A selection of T cell receptor beta chains follows, all from one sample in a study of T-cell memory formation after mild COVID-19. TCRdb re-derived calls from the 5' RACE reads in MiXCR, one entry per CDR3 protein. The sample has about 240,000 distinct CDR3 sequences; roughly 9.4% are singletons. The sequenced sample was PBMCs or a T cell subset sorted from them (not recorded which). The source is a man younger than 30 who had mild COVID-19 (a few samples of this study predate the infection). Cell type and time point are not known. Both conserved end residues are part of each CDR3. The D gene is left open where the match is weak. Clone size appears in some rows only: once, few, many, or a class for an expanded clone.

V	size	J	D	CDR3	DNA
TRBV5-5	-	TRBJ1-2	-	CASSAGWGRDYGYTF	TGTGCCAGCAGCGCGGGATGGGGGCGCGACTATGGCTACACCTTC
TRBV6-5	-	TRBJ2-5	-	CASSPWGVETQYF	TGTGCCAGCAGCCCCTGGGGGGTGGAGACCCAGTACTTC
TRBV4-1	-	TRBJ2-7	-	CASSHRDSLSYEQYF	TGCGCCAGCAGCCATCGGGACTCGCTGTCCTACGAGCAGTACTTC
TRBV12-3/TRBV12-4	few	TRBJ2-2	-	CASSLLATGELFF	TGTGCCAGCAGTTTATTGGCCACCGGGGAGCTGTTTTTT
TRBV7-9	few	TRBJ1-1	-	CASSGRETEAFF	TGTGCCAGCAGCGGCAGGGAAACTGAAGCTTTCTTT
TRBV5-4	few	TRBJ2-1	TRBD2	CASSGTAGGYNEQFF	TGTGCCAGCAGCGGAACGGCGGGGGGTTACAATGAGCAGTTCTTC
TRBV9	-	TRBJ1-2	-	CASSENRADGYTF	TGTGCCAGCAGCGAAAACAGGGCCGATGGCTACACCTTC
TRBV19	-	TRBJ2-1	-	CASNEAGLNEQFF	TGTGCCAGTAACGAAGCAGGGCTCAATGAGCAGTTCTTC
TRBV20-1	-	TRBJ2-2	-	CSARNFGTAPNTGELFF	TGCAGTGCTAGAAACTTCGGGACGGCTCCGAACACCGGGGAGCTGTTTTTT
TRBV14	few	TRBJ2-1	-	CASSGPLNWEQFF	TGTGCCAGCAGCGGGCCTCTTAACTGGGAGCAGTTCTTC
TRBV3-1	-	TRBJ1-2	TRBD1	CASSRQGVGYTF	TGTGCCAGCAGCCGACAGGGGGTCGGCTACACCTTC
TRBV4-2	-	TRBJ2-2	TRBD2	CASSQGGTSGKTGELFF	TGTGCCAGCAGCCAAGGAGGGACTAGCGGGAAAACCGGGGAGCTGTTTTTT
TRBV5-5	few	TRBJ1-6	-	CASSSLQVVMNSPLHF	TGTGCCAGCAGCTCCCTCCAAGTAGTTATGAATTCACCCCTCCACTTT
TRBV7-3	many	TRBJ2-5	-	CASSLDYQETQYF	TGTGCCAGCAGCTTGGACTATCAAGAGACCCAGTACTTC
TRBV5-1	many	TRBJ2-7	-	CASSSEGATTGEQYF	TGCGCCAGCAGCTCCGAAGGGGCCACTACGGGGGAGCAGTACTTC
TRBV18	many	TRBJ2-3	-	CASSPPVADTQYF	TGTGCCAGCTCACCACCAGTGGCAGATACGCAGTATTTT
TRBV5-4	few	TRBJ1-1	TRBD1	CASTARDRQNTEAFF	TGTGCCAGCACCGCTCGGGACAGGCAGAACACTGAAGCTTTCTTT
TRBV5-1	-	TRBJ1-1	-	CASSLTASNTEAFF	TGCGCCAGCAGCCTGACAGCGTCGAACACTGAAGCTTTCTTT
TRBV9	-	TRBJ1-6	-	CASSASSGRLTNSPLHF	TGTGCCAGCAGCGCCTCCTCTGGACGTCTTACTAATTCACCCCTCCACTTT
TRBV9	-	TRBJ2-3	-	CASSVNPSGSTDTQYF	TGTGCCAGCAGCGTGAATCCCAGCGGGAGCACAGATACGCAGTATTTT
TRBV7-8	few	TRBJ1-2	-	CASTAGNYGYTF	TGTGCCAGCACGGCAGGGAACTATGGCTACACCTTC
TRBV5-1	few	TRBJ1-3	-	CASSLPGSRNTIYF	TGCGCCAGCAGCTTGCCCGGGAGCCGAAACACCATATATTTT
TRBV20-1	-	TRBJ2-3	TRBD1	CSASKGQGTDTQYF	TGCAGTGCTTCTAAGGGACAGGGGACAGATACGCAGTATTTT
TRBV5-1	-	TRBJ1-2	-	CASRQKAGMGNYGYTF	TGCGCCAGCAGGCAGAAGGCGGGAATGGGTAACTATGGCTACACCTTC
TRBV11-1	few	TRBJ2-3	-	CASSFQGREDTQYF	TGTGCCAGCAGCTTCCAGGGGCGCGAAGATACGCAGTATTTT
TRBV10-2	few	TRBJ1-4	-	CASANRDPGEKLFF	TGCGCCAGCGCAAACCGGGACCCTGGGGAAAAACTGTTTTTT
TRBV7-9	-	TRBJ2-7	-	CASSPGSSEQYF	TGTGCCAGCAGCCCGGGTAGCAGTGAGCAGTACTTC
TRBV6-2/TRBV6-3	many	TRBJ2-1	TRBD1	CASSRTGGAYNEQFF	TGTGCCAGCAGCCGGACAGGGGGCGCGTACAATGAGCAGTTCTTC
TRBV7-8	-	TRBJ2-4	-	CASSGIRWADSTIGDIQYF	TGTGCCAGCAGCGGAATCCGTTGGGCGGACAGTACCATTGGGGACATTCAGTACTTC
TRBV5-1	-	TRBJ2-3	-	CASRAEGALTDTQYF	TGCGCCAGCAGAGCGGAGGGGGCGCTCACAGATACGCAGTATTTT
TRBV5-1	-	TRBJ2-6	-	CASSLVGGAGANVLTF	TGCGCCAGCAGCTTAGTAGGGGGAGCTGGGGCCAACGTCCTGACTTTC
TRBV5-1	many	TRBJ2-5	-	CASSFNSETQYF	TGCGCCAGCAGCTTTAACAGCGAGACCCAGTACTTC
TRBV4-1	few	TRBJ1-3	-	CASSLVDGNTIYF	TGCGCCAGCAGCCTCGTGGACGGAAACACCATATATTTT
TRBV5-1	-	TRBJ1-5	-	CASSLEGADQPQHF	TGCGCCAGCAGCTTAGAGGGTGCGGATCAGCCCCAGCATTTT
TRBV4-1	few	TRBJ2-7	TRBD2	CASSQVTSGGAYEQYF	TGCGCCAGCAGCCAAGTGACTAGCGGGGGGGCTTACGAGCAGTACTTC
TRBV5-1	few	TRBJ2-2	TRBD1	CASISGQGSTGELFF	TGCGCCAGCATTTCCGGACAGGGCAGCACCGGGGAGCTGTTTTTT
TRBV5-1	few	TRBJ1-1	-	CASSLYGARDTEAFF	TGCGCCAGCAGCTTGTATGGGGCGCGGGACACTGAAGCTTTCTTT
TRBV5-1	many	TRBJ2-5	-	CASSLGVISVKETQYF	TGCGCCAGCAGCTTGGGAGTCATTAGCGTAAAAGAGACCCAGTACTTC
TRBV7-9	-	TRBJ2-5	-	CASSQYETQYF	TGTGCCAGCAGCCAGTATGAGACCCAGTACTTC
TRBV6-2/TRBV6-3	-	TRBJ1-6	TRBD1	CASSQDRGLISPLHF	TGTGCCAGCAGTCAGGACAGGGGCCTGATATCACCCCTCCACTTT
TRBV5-1	-	TRBJ1-6	-	CASSITSGNSPLHF	TGCGCCAGCAGCATAACTTCAGGGAATTCACCCCTCCACTTT
TRBV15	-	TRBJ1-1	TRBD1	CATSGERQGNTEAFF	TGTGCCACCAGCGGAGAAAGACAGGGGAACACTGAAGCTTTCTTT
TRBV11-2	-	TRBJ2-7	-	CASSLVWVNYEQYF	TGTGCCAGCAGCTTAGTGTGGGTCAACTACGAGCAGTACTTC
TRBV7-8	-	TRBJ2-3	TRBD2	CASSPRLGTRGADTQYF	TGTGCCAGCAGCCCCCGCCTCGGGACTAGAGGTGCAGATACGCAGTATTTT
TRBV5-4	many	TRBJ2-5	-	CASSLAPTEETQYF	TGTGCCAGCAGCTTGGCCCCTACTGAAGAGACCCAGTACTTC
TRBV5-1	few	TRBJ2-1	TRBD2	CASSLAGGINEQFF	TGCGCCAGCAGCTTAGCGGGGGGAATCAATGAGCAGTTCTTC
TRBV4-2	few	TRBJ2-6	-	CASSQGTGGANVLTF	TGTGCCAGCAGCCAAGGGACGGGTGGGGCCAACGTCCTGACTTTC
TRBV5-4	few	TRBJ2-7	-	CASSLGRAIPEQYF	TGTGCCAGCAGCTTGGGCAGGGCAATCCCCGAGCAGTACTTC
TRBV24-1	few	TRBJ2-3	-	CATSDHRQTDTQYF	TGTGCCACCAGTGATCACCGACAGACAGATACGCAGTATTTT
TRBV7-9	-	TRBJ1-4	-	CASSLSGVSGKLFF	TGTGCCAGCAGCTTATCGGGGGTTTCGGGAAAACTGTTTTTT
TRBV6-2/TRBV6-3	-	TRBJ1-1	-	CASSNPSRATEAFF	TGTGCCAGCAGTAACCCGAGCAGGGCTACTGAAGCTTTCTTT
TRBV11-2	-	TRBJ1-6	-	CASSSTTGLGSPLHF	TGTGCCAGCAGCTCCACGACAGGTCTTGGGTCACCCCTCCACTTT
TRBV7-6	few	TRBJ2-1	-	CASSSSYEISEQFF	TGTGCCAGCAGCTCGTCTTATGAGATTAGTGAGCAGTTCTTC